This T cell receptor (beta chain) was found in a study of blood T cell repertoires in COVID-19 (dated by TCRdb to the early 2020s). Turning to the overall study: Samples from collaborators originated in the United States, Italy and Spain and spanned both the acute and convalescent phases of COVID-19. The repertoires were released in a freely available public database meant as a resource for research on the immune response to SARS-CoV-2. Where available, HLA class I and class II types were obtained from metadata supplied by the sample provider rather than from assay-based typing. Deeply sampled blood TCRbeta repertoires from subjects exposed to, actively infected with, or recovered from COVID-19 were included in the dataset. A de-identified subject ID, COVID-19 status, age in years and sex were almost always included in the sample metadata. The prospective study material was composed of cDNA or gDNA derived from T cells, B-cell-depleted T cells, or PBMCs. The samples were drawn from two sources: the first 160 participants of the ongoing ImmuneRACE study, and fewer than 1,500 subjects contributed by 6 global collaborators.

The collaborating institutions used their own protocols to collect whole blood in K2EDTA tubes. Collaborator samples were shipped for TCRbeta analysis as frozen whole blood, isolated PBMCs, or DNA extracted from either sample type. Relative to germline, V is missing 3 bases and J is missing 4 bases, with 8 bases of the junction outside any gene match. Taken from the germline V gene (reference sequence), the CDR1 and CDR2 loops are LNHDA and SQIVND. The CDR3 spans 18 residues, from the cysteine through the phenylalanine. CDR3 DNA is the only sequence kept; it has 54 bases, read in frame from the first base. Here is what the overall study found, with its caveats: Clinical and demographic metadata were provided uncurated, with the amount varying by source and participant.

The immunoSEQ Assay, a bias-controlled multiplex PCR, was used to amplify TCRbeta CDR3 regions from genomic DNA. The paper's processing steps were these. Within the assay, amplification of reference gene primers was used to estimate how many nucleated cells each sample contained. To quantify the absolute abundance of each unique TCRbeta CDR3 rearrangement, sequence reads were collapsed and filtered. Productive Simpson clonality was computed per sample as the square root of Simpson's diversity index over productive rearrangements. The table was pulled from immuneACCESS by TCRdb, which kept in-frame rearrangements only. Such tables lose some clones; where checked, under half of the loss comes from unresolved V genes, and the rest has no known cause. The V and J calls and clone size are taken from that table; D and trimming were inferred from the DNA. For this sample the table gives about 23,000 clones, of which 86% were detected only once. Of the sample, around 20% falls within the top ten clones.

To note about this clone: Its target antigen remains unknown. Base qualities are not recorded, but no much larger clone differs from it by a single base.

The sequence came from a woman of 80 years or more with acute or convalescent COVID-19. The chain is encoded by TRBV19 joined to TRBJ2-2; the junction holds 13 bases that match TRBD2. Sequencing was carried out using peripheral blood. The DNA sequence is given as TGTGCCAGTAGTATCGGACTAGCGGGGGCCGGCGGCACCGGGGAGCTGTTTTTT. The encoded protein is CASSIGLAGAGGTGELFF.